Listed below are T cell receptor beta chains from one sample, sequenced in a study of blood T cell repertoires in COVID-19. Assay: immunoSEQ multiplex PCR; the TCRdb copy retains only in-frame clones and omits some. The sample holds roughly 250,000 clones; over 75% are singletons and the top ten take approximately 9%. The specimen sequenced was peripheral blood. These receptors originate from a human donor in a cohort sampled during active COVID-19. CDR3s include the opening cysteine and the closing phenylalanine or tryptophan. D genes are given only for firm matches. For some rows the clone size is stated as once, few or many, or as a class when expanded; others skip it.

TRBV11-2	-	TRBD1	TRBJ1-1	CASSQTGYTEAFF	TGTGCCAGCAGCCAGACAGGGTACACTGAAGCTTTCTTT
TRBV2	once	TRBD1	TRBJ1-1	CASQGQGTTEAFF	TGTGCCAGCCAGGGACAGGGAACGACTGAAGCTTTCTTT
TRBV18	-	TRBD2	TRBJ2-7	CASSPTGTSGNKQYF	TGTGCCAGCTCACCAACCGGGACTAGCGGGAACAAGCAGTACTTC
TRBV5-4	-	-	TRBJ1-3	CASSSDPGGNTIYF	TGTGCCAGCAGTTCCGACCCCGGGGGAAACACCATATATTTT
TRBV6-1	-	-	TRBJ2-3	CASSEVIGRGTDTQYF	TGTGCCAGCAGTGAAGTGATAGGGAGAGGAACAGATACGCAGTATTTT
TRBV29-1	many	TRBD1	TRBJ1-1	CSGNRGLNTEAFF	TGCAGCGGGAACAGGGGGTTGAACACTGAAGCTTTCTTT
TRBV18	-	-	TRBJ2-6	CASSPTRGVGSGANVLTF	TGTGCCAGCTCACCGACCCGCGGCGTGGGCTCTGGGGCCAACGTCCTGACTTTC
TRBV6-5	-	TRBD1	TRBJ1-2	CASSSGTGVGDGYTF	TGTGCCAGCAGTTCCGGGACAGGGGTGGGCGATGGCTACACCTTC
TRBV5-1	-	-	TRBJ2-5	CASSLSAGPQETQYF	TGCGCCAGCAGCTTGAGTGCGGGGCCCCAAGAGACCCAGTACTTC
TRBV2	-	TRBD2	TRBJ2-1	CASISSGRAALNEQFF	TGTGCCAGCATCAGTAGCGGGAGGGCCGCTTTGAATGAGCAGTTCTTC
TRBV5-1	-	-	TRBJ2-5	CASSPTGQQETQYF	TGCGCCAGCAGCCCGACCGGACAGCAAGAGACCCAGTACTTC
TRBV5-3	-	-	TRBJ2-3	CARSSDAMGGATDTQYF	TGTGCCAGAAGCTCGGACGCGATGGGGGGGGCGACAGATACGCAGTATTTT
TRBV6-5	-	TRBD2	TRBJ2-2	CATYSGGGNTGELFF	TGTGCCACCTATAGCGGGGGAGGTAACACCGGGGAGCTGTTTTTT
TRBV5-1	-	-	TRBJ1-1	CASSAGHRDTEAFF	TGCGCCAGCAGCGCGGGCCACAGAGACACTGAAGCTTTCTTT
TRBV11-2	-	-	TRBJ2-2	CATGEEGALGGELFF	TGTGCCACCGGGGAGGAGGGGGCGCTGGGCGGGGAGCTGTTTTTT
TRBV4-3	few	TRBD2	TRBJ2-3	CASSQDPGTSGVYTQYF	TGCGCCAGCAGCCAAGACCCTGGTACTAGCGGGGTATATACGCAGTATTTT
TRBV4-1	-	TRBD1	TRBJ1-1	CASSHSGQGGGTEAFF	TGCGCCAGCAGCCATTCGGGACAGGGCGGGGGGACTGAAGCTTTCTTT
TRBV4-1	-	-	TRBJ2-1	CASSQWLASYNEQFF	TGCGCCAGCAGCCAATGGCTAGCGTCCTACAATGAGCAGTTCTTC
TRBV6-2/TRBV6-3	-	-	TRBJ2-4	CASSYPGYKNIQYF	TGTGCCAGCAGTTACCCGGGATACAAAAACATTCAGTACTTC
TRBV5-1	-	TRBD2	TRBJ2-1	CASSSTRTSALLVEQFF	TGCGCCAGCAGCTCCACCCGGACTAGCGCCCTCCTTGTTGAGCAGTTCTTC
TRBV19	-	TRBD1	TRBJ1-6	CASHRGSFPDSPLHF	TGTGCCAGCCACAGGGGGTCCTTTCCGGATTCACCCCTCCACTTT
TRBV4-1	few	TRBD2	TRBJ2-1	CASSQEFGGVTSGRSEQFF	TGCGCCAGCAGCCAAGAATTTGGAGGGGTTACTAGCGGGAGGAGTGAGCAGTTCTTC
TRBV5-4	-	-	TRBJ2-2	CASSLERNTGELFF	TGTGCCAGCAGCTTGGAGAGGAACACCGGGGAGCTGTTTTTT
TRBV29-1	-	TRBD2	TRBJ2-3	CSAPTSGTTDTQYF	TGCAGCGCCCCGACTAGCGGGACCACAGATACGCAGTATTTT
TRBV10-2	-	TRBD2	TRBJ2-4	CASSEGTGLAGKNIQYF	TGCGCCAGCAGTGAGGGAACCGGACTAGCGGGAAAAAACATTCAGTACTTC
TRBV28	-	TRBD2	TRBJ2-4	CASMRGAAKNIQYF	TGTGCCAGCATGCGGGGGGCAGCCAAAAATATTCAGTACTTC
TRBV5-6	-	-	TRBJ2-7	CASADEGEEEQYF	TGTGCCAGCGCCGATGAGGGAGAAGAAGAGCAGTACTTC
TRBV19	-	-	TRBJ1-5	CASKPRGFPNNQPQHF	TGTGCCAGTAAACCCAGGGGTTTTCCGAACAATCAGCCCCAGCATTTT
TRBV5-1	-	-	TRBJ2-5	CASSLQGEETQYF	TGCGCCAGCAGCTTACAGGGTGAAGAGACCCAGTACTTC
TRBV6-5	once	TRBD1	TRBJ2-7	CASSPWTGTYEQYF	TGTGCCAGCAGCCCATGGACAGGGACCTACGAGCAGTACTTC
TRBV4-1	-	-	TRBJ1-5	CASSQDGGAGNQPQHF	TGCGCCAGCAGCCAAGATGGAGGGGCTGGCAATCAGCCCCAGCATTTT
TRBV24-1	-	-	TRBJ2-3	CATSDRTDTQYF	TGTGCCACCAGTGACCGGACAGATACGCAGTATTTT
TRBV6-1	once	-	TRBJ2-7	CASSEGGLREQYF	TGTGCCAGCAGTGAAGGAGGGTTGCGCGAGCAGTACTTC
TRBV18	-	-	TRBJ2-5	CASSPTRQETQYF	TGTGCCAGCTCACCAACGCGACAAGAGACCCAGTACTTC
TRBV5-1	-	-	TRBJ2-7	CASSDTHEQYF	TGCGCCAGCAGCGACACCCACGAGCAGTACTTC
TRBV19	-	-	TRBJ1-5	CASRAGQGYNQPQHF	TGTGCCAGTAGGGCCGGCCAGGGATACAATCAGCCCCAGCATTTT
TRBV28	-	TRBD1	TRBJ2-2	CASRRTGGAGELFF	TGTGCCAGCAGACGGACAGGGGGAGCCGGGGAGCTGTTTTTT
TRBV7-8	-	TRBD1	TRBJ1-3	CASSFRQGSGNTIYF	TGTGCCAGCAGCTTCCGACAGGGCTCTGGAAACACCATATATTTT
TRBV29-1	-	TRBD2	TRBJ2-1	CSVEGTSGSNEQFF	TGCAGCGTTGAAGGGACTAGCGGGAGCAATGAGCAGTTCTTC
TRBV18	-	-	TRBJ2-2	CASSATGYYTGELFF	TGTGCCAGCTCAGCAACAGGGTATTATACCGGGGAGCTGTTTTTT
TRBV18	-	-	TRBJ2-3	CASGESTDTQYF	TGTGCCAGTGGGGAGAGCACAGATACGCAGTATTTT
TRBV9	-	-	TRBJ2-3	CASSLHRDYSTDTQYF	TGTGCCAGCAGCCTTCACAGGGATTATAGCACAGATACGCAGTATTTT
TRBV6-5	-	TRBD2	TRBJ2-5	CASSYSGGARETQYF	TGTGCCAGCAGTTACTCCGGGGGGGCTCGGGAGACCCAGTACTTC
TRBV29-1	-	-	TRBJ1-2	CSVAGDLYGYTF	TGCAGCGTTGCAGGGGACCTCTATGGCTACACCTTC
TRBV7-9	-	TRBD1	TRBJ2-2	CASSSPAGQGAGGELFF	TGTGCCAGCAGCTCCCCGGCGGGACAGGGGGCCGGCGGGGAGCTGTTTTTT
TRBV6-2/TRBV6-3	-	TRBD2	TRBJ2-7	CASNPFIAGDNLYEQYF	TGTGCCAGCAACCCTTTTATAGCGGGAGATAATCTTTACGAGCAGTACTTC
TRBV18	once	-	TRBJ2-3	CASSPPGDSQYF	TGTGCCAGCTCACCACCGGGGGACTCGCAGTATTTT
TRBV7-8	-	TRBD1	TRBJ2-7	CASSRIDRGSYEQYF	TGTGCCAGCAGCCGCATTGACAGGGGGTCCTACGAGCAGTACTTC
TRBV5-4	-	-	TRBJ2-2	CASSFWGGAGELFF	TGTGCCAGCAGCTTTTGGGGAGGCGCCGGGGAGCTGTTTTTT
TRBV5-4	-	TRBD2	TRBJ2-2	CASSLDRSGRGITGELFF	TGTGCCAGCAGCTTGGACCGCTCGGGGCGGGGGATTACCGGGGAGCTGTTTTTT
TRBV3-1/TRBV3-2	-	-	TRBJ2-7	CASSRNGVSYEQYF	TGTGCCAGCAGCCGCAACGGGGTTTCCTACGAGCAGTACTTC
TRBV25-1	-	-	TRBJ1-2	CASSGSGQLRGYTF	TGTGCCAGCAGTGGATCAGGACAGCTTCGCGGCTACACCTTC
TRBV6-5	-	TRBD2	TRBJ2-7	CASSYASGSFYEQYF	TGTGCCAGCAGTTACGCTAGCGGGAGTTTCTACGAGCAGTACTTC